This T cell receptor (beta chain) was identified in a study of T-cell memory formation after mild COVID-19 (dated by TCRdb to the early 2020s). As for the study more broadly: TCR sequence clusters from the two donors were largely donor specific. The cohort comprised two young, previously healthy adult volunteers, one female and one male. In a couple of donors, T-cell clones that expanded and contracted after mild COVID-19 were tracked by sequencing TCRalpha and TCRbeta repertoires over time.

This clonotype showed up just a few times. This receptor's antigen is unknown. The record has no base qualities; no much larger clone is one base away. TCRdb names Illumina NovaSeq 6000 as the instrument used. Using 5'RACE with constant-segment primers, TCRalpha and TCRbeta cDNA libraries were constructed, with sample barcodes and unique molecular identifiers added in the process. Trizol reagent was used to extract RNA from every sample. Amplification of the libraries took two PCR steps, and the second step added a second sample barcode plus Illumina TruSeq adapters. The libraries were sequenced on an Illumina NovaSeq using 2 x 150 bp paired-end reads. The original methods were these. Reads were demultiplexed and collapsed into UMI-guided consensus sequences with migec v1.2.7. Using mixcr v2.1.11, the UMI consensuses were aligned to TRA and TRB V and J templates and assembled into clonotypes. Clonotypes were classified as expanded or contracted when called significant by both edgeR and NoisET, with noise models trained on biological replicates. For edgeR calls, the cutoffs were a false discovery rate-adjusted p below 0.01 and a log2 fold-change threshold of 1. As an exploratory analysis of dynamics, max-normalized trajectories of the 1000 most abundant clonotypes were examined by PCA with hierarchical clustering. Each responding clone was given a CD4 or CD8 phenotype based on the CD4+ and CD8+ repertoires, which had been sequenced separately. Through fastp at Q25 and MiXCR, TCRdb rebuilt clones from the public reads, retaining in-frame beta chains. All rows with the same CDR3 protein become a single entry with the most common DNA and genes. The V and J calls come from TCRdb's annotation, not from the publication. Recorded for this sample are some 330,000 distinct CDR3 sequences; about 21% of them occurred a single time. The ten largest make up 9.5% to 15% of the sample.

Ficoll-Paque density gradient centrifugation was used to isolate PBMCs. Overall study outcomes, separate from this receptor: Some responding clones were detected in pre-infection memory, which suggested that pre-existing cross-reactive memory T cells had joined the SARS-CoV-2 response. The study included only two mild cases, and larger cohorts that include severe cases with pre-infection samples were judged to be necessary. Whether the second-wave clones peaking on day 37 were SARS-CoV-2 specific was not confirmed. Contracting CD4+ clones turned up mainly in the CM and EM memory subsets, whereas EMRA was where CD8+ clones were enriched. Clones that contracted from day 15 to 85 showed balanced CD4/CD8 phenotypes, whereas a second wave of clones that expanded from day 15 to 37 leaned towards CD4+.

The clonotype was recovered from an adult woman who had mild COVID-19 (a few samples of this study predate the infection). The sample titles of this study are shuffled in the database, so cell type and time point are left out; the donor was told from shared clones. Source material: PBMCs or a T cell subset sorted from them (not recorded which).

The encoded CDR3 is CASSSTGGLFNEQYF. The nucleotide sequence is TGTGCCAGCAGCTCCACAGGGGGCCTCTTCAACGAGCAGTACTTC. This sequence uses TRBV7-8 and TRBJ2-7, with TRBD1 identical over 9 junction bases. The germline V gene sets CDR1 to SGHVS and CDR2 to FQNEAQ. The germline V end is reduced by 4 bases and the J end by 5 bases; junction bases left unmatched: 9. Measured from the cysteine to the phenylalanine, the CDR3 is 15 residues long. Kept here is only the CDR3 DNA, which spans 45 bases and is read in frame from base 1.